This T cell receptor beta chain derives from a study of cytomegalovirus exposure and HLA in healthy donors. Study-wide points: Within the 95 to 150 validation repertoires, first-cohort TCR clusters tended to co-occur, according to a later analysis. Listed as cytomegalovirus-associated were 170 or so TCR beta chains. Cytomegalovirus status was reportedly diagnosed by the classifier with high sensitivity and specificity.

This CDR3 contains 18 residues. Trimming took 5 bases from V and 3 from J; bases not matched to a gene: 7. In germline, CDR1 is PRHDT, CDR2 FYEKMQ (reference sequence). The donors were part of the validation cohort of 120 subjects. That cohort was separate from the first cohort, which comprised 666 subjects. Generated by immunoSEQ multiplex PCR, the TCRdb table keeps only in-frame clones and is missing some. The sample consists of some 170,000 clones, 86% of them appearing once. With regard to this clone: Its antigen remains unknown.

Material for sequencing was PBMCs. This rearrangement joins TRBV13 to TRBJ2-1; 16 bases fit TRBD2. The receptor was derived from a man in his thirties or forties in good health and CMV-seropositive. In DNA, the CDR3 is TGTGCCAGCAGCCTCGGGACTAGCGGGAGGGCCGACTACAATGAGCAGTTCTTC. Its protein is CASSLGTSGRADYNEQFF. The full variable domain, its missing parts supplied by reference TRBV13 and TRBJ2-1, is AAGVIQSPRHLIKEKRETATLKCYPIPRHDTVYWYQQGPGQDPQFLISFYEKMQSDKGSIPDRFSAQQFSDYHSELNMSSLELGDSALYFCASSLGTSGRADYNEQFFGPGTRLTVL.